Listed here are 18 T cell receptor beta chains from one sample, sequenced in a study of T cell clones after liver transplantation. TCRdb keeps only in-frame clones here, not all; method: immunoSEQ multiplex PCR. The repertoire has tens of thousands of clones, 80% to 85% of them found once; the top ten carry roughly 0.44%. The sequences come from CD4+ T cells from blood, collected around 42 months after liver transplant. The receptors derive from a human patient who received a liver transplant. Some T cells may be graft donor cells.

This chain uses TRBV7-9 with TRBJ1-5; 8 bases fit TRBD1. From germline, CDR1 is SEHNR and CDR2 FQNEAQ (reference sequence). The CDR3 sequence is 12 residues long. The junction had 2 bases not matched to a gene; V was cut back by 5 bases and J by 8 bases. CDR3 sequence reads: CASSEQGEPQHF. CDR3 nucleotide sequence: TGTGCCAGCAGCGAACAGGGGGAGCCCCAGCATTTT.

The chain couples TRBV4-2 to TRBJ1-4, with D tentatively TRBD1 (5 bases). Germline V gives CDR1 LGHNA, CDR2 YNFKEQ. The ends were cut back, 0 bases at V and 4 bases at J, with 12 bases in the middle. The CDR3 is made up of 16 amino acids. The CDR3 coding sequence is TGTGCCAGCAGCCAAGATCCGAACAGGTTTAATGAAAAACTGTTTTTT. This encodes CASSQDPNRFNEKLFF.

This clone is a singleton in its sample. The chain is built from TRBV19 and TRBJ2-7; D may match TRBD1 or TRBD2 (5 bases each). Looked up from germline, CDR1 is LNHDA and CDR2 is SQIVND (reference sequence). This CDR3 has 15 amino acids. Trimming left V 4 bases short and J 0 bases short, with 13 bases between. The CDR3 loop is CASSTRGDLSYEQYF. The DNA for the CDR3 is TGTGCCAGTAGTACCCGTGGGGACCTCTCCTACGAGCAGTACTTC. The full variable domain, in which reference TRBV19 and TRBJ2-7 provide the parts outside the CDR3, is DGGITQSPKYLFRKEGQNVTLSCEQNLNHDAMYWYRQDPGQGLRLIYYSQIVNDFQKGDIAEGYSVSREKKESFPLTVTSAQKNPTAFYLCASSTRGDLSYEQYFGPGTRLTVT.

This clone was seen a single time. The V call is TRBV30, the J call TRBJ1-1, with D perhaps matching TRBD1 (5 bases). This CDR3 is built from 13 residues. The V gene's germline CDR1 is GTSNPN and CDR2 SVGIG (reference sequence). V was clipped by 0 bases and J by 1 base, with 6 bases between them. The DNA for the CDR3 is TGTGCCTGGAGTGTACAGGCGAACACTGAAGCTTTCTTT. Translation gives CAWSVQANTEAFF.

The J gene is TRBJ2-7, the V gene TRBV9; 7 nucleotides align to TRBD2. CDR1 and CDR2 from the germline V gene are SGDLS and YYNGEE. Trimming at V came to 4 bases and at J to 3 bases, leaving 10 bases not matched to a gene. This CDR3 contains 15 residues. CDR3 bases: TGTGCCAGCAGCAGGGCGTCTAGCGGTTTCTACGAGCAGTACTTC. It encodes CASSRASSGFYEQYF.

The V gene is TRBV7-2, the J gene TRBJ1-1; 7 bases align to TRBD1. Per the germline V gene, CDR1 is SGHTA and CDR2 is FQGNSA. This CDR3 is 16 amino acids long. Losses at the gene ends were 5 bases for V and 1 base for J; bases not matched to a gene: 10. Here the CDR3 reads CASSQGGPAANTEAFF. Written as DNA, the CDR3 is TGTGCCAGCAGCCAAGGGGGCCCCGCCGCGAACACTGAAGCTTTCTTT. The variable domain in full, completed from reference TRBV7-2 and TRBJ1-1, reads GAGVSQSPSNKVTEKGKDVELRCDPISGHTALYWYRQSLGQGLEFLIYFQGNSAPDKSGLPSDRFSAERTGGSVSTLTIQRTQQEDSAVYLCASSQGGPAANTEAFFGQGTRLTVV.

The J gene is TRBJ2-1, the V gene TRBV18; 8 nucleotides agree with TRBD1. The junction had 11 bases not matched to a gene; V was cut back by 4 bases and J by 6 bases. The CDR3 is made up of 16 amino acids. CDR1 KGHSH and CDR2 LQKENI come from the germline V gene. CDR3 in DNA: TGTGCCAGCTCACGGGTCTTAACAGGGGGGATCAATGAGCAGTTCTTC. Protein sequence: CASSRVLTGGINEQFF.

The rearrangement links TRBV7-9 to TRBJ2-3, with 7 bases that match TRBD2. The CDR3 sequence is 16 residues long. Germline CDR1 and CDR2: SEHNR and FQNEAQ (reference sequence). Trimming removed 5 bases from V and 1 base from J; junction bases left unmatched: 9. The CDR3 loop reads CASSRGEGPGTDTQYF. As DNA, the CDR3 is TGTGCCAGCAGCCGAGGGGAGGGACCTGGCACAGATACGCAGTATTTT.

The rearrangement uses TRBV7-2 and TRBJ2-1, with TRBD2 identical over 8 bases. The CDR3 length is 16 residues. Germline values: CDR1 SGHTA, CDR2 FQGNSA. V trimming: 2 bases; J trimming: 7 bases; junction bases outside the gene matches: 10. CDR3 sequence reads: CASSLNPQGLGNEQFF. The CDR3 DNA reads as TGTGCCAGCAGCTTAAACCCCCAGGGACTAGGAAATGAGCAGTTCTTC.

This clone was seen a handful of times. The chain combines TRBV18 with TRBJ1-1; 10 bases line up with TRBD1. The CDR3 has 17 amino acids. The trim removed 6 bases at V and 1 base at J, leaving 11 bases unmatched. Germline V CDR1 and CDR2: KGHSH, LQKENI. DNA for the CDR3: TGTGCCAGCTCTTCGGGACAGGGGTCCCCTCAGAACACTGAAGCTTTCTTT. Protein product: CASSSGQGSPQNTEAFF.

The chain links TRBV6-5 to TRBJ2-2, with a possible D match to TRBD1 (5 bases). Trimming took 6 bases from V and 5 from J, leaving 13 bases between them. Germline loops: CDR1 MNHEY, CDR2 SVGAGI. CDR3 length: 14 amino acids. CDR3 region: CASRAPKGTGELFF. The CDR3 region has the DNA TGTGCCAGCAGGGCGCCAAAGGGGACCGGGGAGCTGTTTTTT.

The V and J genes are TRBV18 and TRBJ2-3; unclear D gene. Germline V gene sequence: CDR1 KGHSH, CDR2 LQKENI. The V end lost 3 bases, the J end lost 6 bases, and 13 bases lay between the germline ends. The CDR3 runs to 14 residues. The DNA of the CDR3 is TGTGCCAGCTCACCTTTATCGGGTCCGGATACGCAGTATTTT. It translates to CASSPLSGPDTQYF.

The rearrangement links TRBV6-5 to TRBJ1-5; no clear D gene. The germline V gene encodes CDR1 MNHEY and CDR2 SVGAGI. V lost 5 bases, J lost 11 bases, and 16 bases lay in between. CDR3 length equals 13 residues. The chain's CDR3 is CASSKGQALAQHF. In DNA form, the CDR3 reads TGTGCCAGCAGTAAAGGGCAGGCATTAGCCCAGCATTTT.

Written as DNA, the CDR3 is TGTGCCAGCAGCTTTCACAGGGACGATGGCTACACCTTC. This codes for CASSFHRDDGYTF. The chain employs TRBV7-8 and TRBJ1-2; a possible D gene is TRBD1 (6 bases). CDR1 is SGHVS, CDR2 FQNEAQ, per germline. V gave up 3 bases and J gave up 6 bases, with 11 bases separating them. The length of the CDR3 is 13 residues.

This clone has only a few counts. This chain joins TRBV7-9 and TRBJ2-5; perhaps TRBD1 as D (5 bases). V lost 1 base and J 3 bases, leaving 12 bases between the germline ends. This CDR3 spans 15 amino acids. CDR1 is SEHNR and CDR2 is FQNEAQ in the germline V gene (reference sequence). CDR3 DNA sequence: TGTGCCAGCAGCTTAGGAAGGGGTTTGGAAGAGACCCAGTACTTC. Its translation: CASSLGRGLEETQYF.

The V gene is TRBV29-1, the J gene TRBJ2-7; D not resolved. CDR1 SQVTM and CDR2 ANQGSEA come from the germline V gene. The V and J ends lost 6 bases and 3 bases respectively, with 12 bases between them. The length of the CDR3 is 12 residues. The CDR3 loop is CSVVDGGYEQYF. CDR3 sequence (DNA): TGCAGCGTGGTGGACGGCGGCTACGAGCAGTACTTC.

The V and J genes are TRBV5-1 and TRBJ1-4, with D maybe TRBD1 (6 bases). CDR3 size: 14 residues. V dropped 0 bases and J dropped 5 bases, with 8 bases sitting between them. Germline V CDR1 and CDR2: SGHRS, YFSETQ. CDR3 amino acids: CASSLGGQNEKLFF. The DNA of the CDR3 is TGCGCCAGCAGCTTGGGGGGGCAGAATGAAAAACTGTTTTTT.

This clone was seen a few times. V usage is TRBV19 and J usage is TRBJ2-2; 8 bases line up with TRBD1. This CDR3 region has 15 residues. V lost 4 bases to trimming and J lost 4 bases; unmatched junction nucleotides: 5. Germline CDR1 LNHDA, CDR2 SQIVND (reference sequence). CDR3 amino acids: CASSSGQGLTGELFF. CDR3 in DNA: TGTGCCAGTAGTAGTGGACAGGGACTCACCGGGGAGCTGTTTTTT.